Following are 16 T cell receptor beta chains from one sample sequenced in a study of neurological immune-mediated disorders. TCRdb independently ran MiXCR on the 5' RACE reads; one entry per CDR3 protein. The top ten hold roughly 4.8% of the sample, which has approximately 82,000 distinct CDR3 sequences, 13% seen once. Time point meaning: longitudinal time-point 2. The specimen sequenced was PBMCs. Every receptor here comes from a female donor with HTLV-1-associated myelopathy (HAM/TSP).

This clonotype was observed many times. The chain couples TRBV6-5 to TRBJ2-7, with 8 bases identical to TRBD1. The CDR3 length is 14 residues. Germline CDR1 MNHEY, CDR2 SVGAGI. V trimming: 6 bases; J trimming: 4 bases; junction bases outside the gene matches: 8. The CDR3 region is CASRRGQGEYEQYF. The CDR3 coding sequence is TGTGCCAGCAGAAGAGGACAGGGAGAGTACGAGCAGTACTTC.

There are a few counts of this clonotype. The genes are TRBV5-1 and TRBJ2-5, with TRBD2 identical over 8 bases. V dropped 4 bases and J dropped 5; count of bases not matched to a gene: 10. The germline gives CDR1 SGHRS, CDR2 YFSETQ. The CDR3 spans 15 residues. CDR3 loop: CASSGIGGASETQYF. The DNA for the CDR3 is TGCGCCAGCAGCGGAATCGGGGGGGCCTCGGAGACCCAGTACTTC. Full variable domain (remainder filled in from reference TRBV5-1 and TRBJ2-5): KAGVTQTPRYLIKTRGQQVTLSCSPISGHRSVSWYQQTPGQGLQFLFEYFSETQRNKGNFPGRFSGRQFSNSRSEMNVSTLELGDSALYLCASSGIGGASETQYFGPGTRLLVL.

Many counts were recorded for this clonotype. The J gene is TRBJ2-2, the V gene TRBV7-9; D might be TRBD1 or TRBD2, each matching 5 bases. This CDR3 is built from 15 residues. The V gene's germline CDR1 is SEHNR and CDR2 FQNEAQ (reference sequence). V lost 3 bases and J 6 bases, leaving 14 bases between the germline ends. Written as DNA, the CDR3 is TGTGCCAGCAGCTTGTGGGGGAGTACCCCCGGGGAGCTGTTTTTT. Translated: CASSLWGSTPGELFF.

The sample holds many counts of this clonotype. The V and J genes are TRBV5-6 and TRBJ2-4; 9 bases are shared with TRBD1. The V segment lost 1 base and the J segment 1 base; nucleotides outside the gene matches: 6. Germline assignment: CDR1 SGHDT and CDR2 YYEEEE. The CDR3 extends over 17 amino acids. The CDR3: CASSLTGGAGAKNIQYF. The DNA for the CDR3 is TGTGCCAGCAGCTTGACAGGGGGCGCGGGGGCCAAAAACATTCAGTACTTC.

V gene TRBV7-9 combines with J gene TRBJ2-7, with 11 bases that match TRBD1. The CDR3 consists of 16 residues. Trimming removed 5 bases from V and 6 bases from J; junction bases left unmatched: 12. CDR1 and CDR2 (germline): SEHNR, FQNEAQ (reference sequence). The CDR3 is CASSPSGQGASVEQYF. CDR3 DNA: TGTGCCAGCAGCCCATCTGGACAGGGGGCGTCGGTCGAGCAGTACTTC.

This clonotype came up many times. The chain carries TRBV7-2 and TRBJ1-2; D ambiguous. The CDR3 runs 14 residues. Germline CDR1 and CDR2: SGHTA and FQGNSA. The ends were cut back, 2 bases at V and 2 bases at J, with 9 bases in the middle. The CDR3 sequence is CASSLLGQNYGYTF. DNA of the CDR3: TGTGCCAGCAGCTTACTCGGGCAGAACTATGGCTACACCTTC. Full variable domain (outside the CDR3, taken from reference TRBV7-2 and TRBJ1-2): GAGVSQSPSNKVTEKGKDVELRCDPISGHTALYWYRQSLGQGLEFLIYFQGNSAPDKSGLPSDRFSAERTGGSVSTLTIQRTQQEDSAVYLCASSLLGQNYGYTFGSGTRLTVV.

The genes are TRBV20-1 and TRBJ2-5, with D maybe TRBD2 (6 bases). Germline lookup yields CDR1 DFQATT and CDR2 SNEGSKA (reference sequence). Trimming took 8 bases from V and 2 from J, leaving 12 bases between them. The CDR3 has 12 residues. The CDR3 here is CSSPGLQETQYF. In DNA form, the CDR3 reads TGCAGTTCCCCGGGACTTCAAGAGACCCAGTACTTC.

Many counts were recorded for this clonotype. CDR3 bases: TGTGCCAGCAGTTTATACAGGGGGACAAACTACGAGCAGTACTTC. Amino acid sequence: CASSLYRGTNYEQYF. The genes are TRBV6-5 and TRBJ2-7, with 8 bases aligning to TRBD1. The ends lost 4 bases at V and 3 bases at J; junction bases unmatched: 8. Germline V gives CDR1 MNHEY, CDR2 SVGAGI. The CDR3 has 15 amino acids.

This clonotype showed up many times. The chain employs TRBV5-1 and TRBJ2-1, with D possibly TRBD1 on 5 matching bases. In germline, CDR1 is SGHRS, CDR2 YFSETQ. The length of the CDR3 is 15 residues. Trimming cost V 0 bases and J 7 bases, with 14 bases left between them. CDR3 region: CASSLGRGLGNEQFF. DNA for the CDR3: TGCGCCAGCAGCTTGGGAAGGGGCCTGGGGAATGAGCAGTTCTTC.

At least ten counts were recorded for this clonotype. This chain uses TRBV5-1 with TRBJ1-1; TRBD1 matches at 12 bases. Germline trimming cut 3 bases from V and 5 bases from J; bases unmatched to any gene: 8. CDR3 size: 16 residues. Germline loops: CDR1 SGHRS, CDR2 YFSETQ. CDR3 in amino acids: CASSSGTGGLVTEAFF. The CDR3 DNA follows: TGCGCCAGCAGCTCTGGGACAGGGGGCCTCGTGACTGAAGCTTTCTTT.

This clonotype was seen at least ten times. V is TRBV5-1 and J is TRBJ2-5; TRBD1 is a possible D gene (6 bases). Germline CDR1 and CDR2: SGHRS and YFSETQ. V lost 2 bases and J 4 bases, leaving 9 bases between the germline ends. CDR3 size: 13 residues. The CDR3 sequence: CASSLQGGETQYF. The CDR3 DNA reads as TGCGCCAGCAGCTTACAGGGCGGAGAGACCCAGTACTTC.

This chain connects TRBV20-1 to TRBJ2-1; the match to TRBD2 covers 11 bases. The V segment lost 6 bases and the J segment 7 bases; nucleotides outside the gene matches: 5. The CDR3 totals 13 residues. CDR1 is DFQATT, CDR2 SNEGSKA, per germline (reference sequence). The CDR3 protein is CSAIAGGRNEQFF. In DNA form, the CDR3 reads TGCAGTGCAATAGCGGGGGGGCGGAATGAGCAGTTCTTC.

This clonotype occurred many times. The chain links TRBV6-5 to TRBJ2-1, with D perhaps matching TRBD2 (6 bases). Per the germline V gene, CDR1 is MNHEY and CDR2 is SVGAGI. V was trimmed by 0 bases and J by 0 bases, leaving 12 bases between them. This CDR3 region has 17 residues. CDR3 sequence (DNA): TGTGCCAGCAGTTACTCAGGAGGGACGAGCTCCTACAATGAGCAGTTCTTC. It codes for CASSYSGGTSSYNEQFF.

This clonotype was observed at least ten times. The V call is TRBV6-2 or TRBV6-3, the J call TRBJ2-7; possible D gene TRBD2, 6 bases. CDR3 length: 14 amino acids. The V end was cut by 4 bases, the J end by 2 bases, with 12 bases between. CDR1 is MNHEY and CDR2 is SVGEGT in the germline V gene. Written as DNA, the CDR3 is TGTGCCAGCAGTTCCGGACTAAATACCTACGAGCAGTACTTC. Protein: CASSSGLNTYEQYF.

This clonotype was recorded at least ten times. The genes are TRBV10-1 and TRBJ2-1; 8 nucleotides align to TRBD1. The V gene end was trimmed by 2 bases and the J gene end by 7 bases; junction bases not matched to a gene: 10. Germline CDR1 WNHNN, CDR2 SYGVQD (reference sequence). This CDR3 has 16 amino acids. This CDR3 is CASSEHETGVWNEQFF. The CDR3, as DNA: TGCGCCAGCAGTGAGCATGAGACAGGGGTATGGAATGAGCAGTTCTTC.

This clonotype has more than one count but fewer than ten. The V call is TRBV14, the J call TRBJ2-3, with 7 bases that match TRBD2. Germline CDR1 SGHDN, CDR2 FVKESK. With V trimmed by 5 bases and J by 1 base, 6 bases remained unmatched. The CDR3 length is 15 residues. CDR3 amino acids: CASSTFLAGTDTQYF. Written as DNA, the CDR3 is TGTGCCAGCAGCACCTTTCTAGCGGGCACAGATACGCAGTATTTT.